This T cell receptor beta chain was documented in a study of blood T cell repertoires in COVID-19. Authors' methods: For nucleated cells, counts were estimated from reference gene primer amplification. Repertoires were generated with immunoSEQ multiplex PCR, while TCRdb's copy carries only in-frame clones and drops some. D and trimming come from the DNA, and the V and J calls and clone size come from that table. The data contain 240,000 or so clones, 88% of them singletons. Trimming left V 0 bases short and J 5 bases short, with 13 bases between. There are 15 residues in the CDR3. The V gene's germline CDR1 is LGHNA and CDR2 YSLEER.

The sequenced material came from peripheral blood. The receptor was isolated from a woman in her thirties with acute or convalescent COVID-19. The chain has TRBV4-3 and TRBJ1-2; D is unresolved. CDR3: CASSQDWRAEYGYTF. The CDR3 DNA sequence: TGCGCCAGCAGCCAAGATTGGAGGGCTGAATATGGCTACACCTTC.